Given below is one T cell receptor beta chain in context. Its antigen is undetermined. This sample was taken from a study of CD4 T cells in relation to SARS-CoV-2 and coronaviruses. About the study: Negative control cultures got HIV-1 Nef peptides or no peptide.

The table came from immunoSEQ multiplex PCR; TCRdb's copy has only in-frame clones and leaves some out. The table shows about 19,000 clones, with 75% to 85% occurring only once. Before the COVID-19 pandemic, during about 2010-2018, CD4+ T cells were taken from unexposed donors. After roughly ten days of culture, CD4+ T cells were isolated. This receptor was obtained from a human donor in good health. The sample was CD4+ T cells from PBMCs, cultured in vitro.

The CDR3 DNA follows: TGTGCCAGCAGCCGGCTAGGGGGAGAGGAGACCCAGTACTTC. Its protein product is CASSRLGGEETQYF. This rearrangement joins TRBV3-1 (or the pseudogene TRBV3-2) to TRBJ2-5; maybe TRBD1 (6 bases). V lost 4 bases and J 5 bases, leaving 14 bases between the germline ends. The CDR3 spans 14 residues. Germline V gene sequence: CDR1 LGHDT, CDR2 YNNKEL (reference sequence).